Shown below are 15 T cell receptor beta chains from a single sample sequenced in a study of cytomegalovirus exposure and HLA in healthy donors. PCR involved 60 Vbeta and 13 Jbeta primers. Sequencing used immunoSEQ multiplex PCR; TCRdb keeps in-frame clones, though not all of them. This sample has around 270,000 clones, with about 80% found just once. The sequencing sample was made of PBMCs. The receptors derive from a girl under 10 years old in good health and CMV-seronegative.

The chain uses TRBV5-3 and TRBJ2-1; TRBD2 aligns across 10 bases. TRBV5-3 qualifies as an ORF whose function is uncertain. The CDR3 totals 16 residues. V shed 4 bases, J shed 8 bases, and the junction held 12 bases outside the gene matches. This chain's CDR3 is CARSRIQREGPDEQFF. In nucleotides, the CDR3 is TGTGCCAGAAGCCGGATCCAGCGGGAGGGCCCCGATGAGCAGTTCTTC.

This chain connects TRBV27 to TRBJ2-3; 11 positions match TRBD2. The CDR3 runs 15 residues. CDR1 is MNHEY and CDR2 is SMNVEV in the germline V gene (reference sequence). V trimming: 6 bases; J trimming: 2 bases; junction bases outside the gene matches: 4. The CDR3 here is CASSQTSGDTDTQYF. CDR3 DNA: TGTGCCAGCAGCCAGACTAGCGGGGACACAGATACGCAGTATTTT.

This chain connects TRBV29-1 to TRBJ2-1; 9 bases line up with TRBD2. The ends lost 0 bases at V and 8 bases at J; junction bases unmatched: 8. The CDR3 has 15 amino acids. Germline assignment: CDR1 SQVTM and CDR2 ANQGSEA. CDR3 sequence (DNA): TGCAGCGTTGAAGATCGTGGGACTAGCAGGGATGAGCAGTTCTTC. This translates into CSVEDRGTSRDEQFF.

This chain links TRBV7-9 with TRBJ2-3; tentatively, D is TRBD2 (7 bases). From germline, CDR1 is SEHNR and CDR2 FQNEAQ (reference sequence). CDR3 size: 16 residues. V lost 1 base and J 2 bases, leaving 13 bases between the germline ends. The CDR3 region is CASSLDGRGLTDTQYF. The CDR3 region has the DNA TGTGCCAGCAGCTTAGATGGGCGGGGGCTCACAGATACGCAGTATTTT.

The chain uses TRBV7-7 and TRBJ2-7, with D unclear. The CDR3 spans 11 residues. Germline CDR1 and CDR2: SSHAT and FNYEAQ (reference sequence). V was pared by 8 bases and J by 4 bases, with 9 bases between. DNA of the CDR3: TGTGCCAGCCTGGTACGGTACGAGCAGTACTTC. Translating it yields CASLVRYEQYF.

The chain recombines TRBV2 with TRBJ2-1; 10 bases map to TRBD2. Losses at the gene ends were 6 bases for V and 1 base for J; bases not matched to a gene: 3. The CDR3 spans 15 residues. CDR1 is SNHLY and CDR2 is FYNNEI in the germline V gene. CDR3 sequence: CASRSGRVSYNEQFF. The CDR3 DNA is TGTGCCAGCAGAAGCGGGAGGGTATCCTACAATGAGCAGTTCTTC.

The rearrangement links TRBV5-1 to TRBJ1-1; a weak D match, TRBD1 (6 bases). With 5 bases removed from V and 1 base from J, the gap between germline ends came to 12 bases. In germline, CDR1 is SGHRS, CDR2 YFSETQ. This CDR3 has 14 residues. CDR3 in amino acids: CASRRSTGNTEAFF. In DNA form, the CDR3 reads TGCGCCAGCAGACGGTCGACAGGGAACACTGAAGCTTTCTTT.

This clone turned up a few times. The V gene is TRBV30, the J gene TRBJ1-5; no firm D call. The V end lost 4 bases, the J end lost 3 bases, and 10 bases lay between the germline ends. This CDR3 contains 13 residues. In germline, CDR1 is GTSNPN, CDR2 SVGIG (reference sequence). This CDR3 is CAWKSGYNQPQHF. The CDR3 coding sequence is TGTGCCTGGAAATCCGGGTACAATCAGCCCCAGCATTTT.

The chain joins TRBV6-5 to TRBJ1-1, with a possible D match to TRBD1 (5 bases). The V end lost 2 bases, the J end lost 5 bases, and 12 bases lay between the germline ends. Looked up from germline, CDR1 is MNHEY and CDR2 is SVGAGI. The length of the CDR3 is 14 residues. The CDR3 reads CASSYAARDTEAFF. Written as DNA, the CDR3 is TGTGCCAGCAGTTACGCCGCCAGGGATACTGAAGCTTTCTTT.

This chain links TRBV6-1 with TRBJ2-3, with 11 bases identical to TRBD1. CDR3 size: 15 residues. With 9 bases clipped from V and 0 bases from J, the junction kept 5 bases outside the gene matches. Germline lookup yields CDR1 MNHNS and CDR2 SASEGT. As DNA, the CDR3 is TGTGCCAGTACCGGGACAGGGGGTAGCACAGATACGCAGTATTTT. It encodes CASTGTGGSTDTQYF.

The CDR3 reads CATSLLQGGRTEAFF. CDR3 DNA sequence: TGTGCCACCAGCCTATTACAGGGGGGGAGGACTGAAGCTTTCTTT. This chain joins TRBV15 and TRBJ1-1, with 8 positions matching TRBD1. Germline V gene sequence: CDR1 LNHNV, CDR2 YYDKDF (reference sequence). CDR3 length: 15 residues. The V gene end was trimmed by 5 bases and the J gene end by 5 bases; junction bases not matched to a gene: 10. Full variable domain (missing parts from reference TRBV15 and TRBJ1-1): DAMVIQNPRYQVTQFGKPVTLSCSQTLNHNVMYWYQQKSSQAPKLLFHYYDKDFNNEADTPDNFQSRRPNTSFCFLDIRSPGLGDTAMYLCATSLLQGGRTEAFFGQGTRLTVV.

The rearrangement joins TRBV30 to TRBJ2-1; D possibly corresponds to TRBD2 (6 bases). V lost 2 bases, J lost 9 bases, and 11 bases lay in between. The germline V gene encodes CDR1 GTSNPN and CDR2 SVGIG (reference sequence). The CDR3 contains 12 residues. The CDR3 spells CAWSLGAGEQFF. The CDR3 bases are TGTGCCTGGAGTCTCGGAGCGGGTGAGCAGTTCTTC.

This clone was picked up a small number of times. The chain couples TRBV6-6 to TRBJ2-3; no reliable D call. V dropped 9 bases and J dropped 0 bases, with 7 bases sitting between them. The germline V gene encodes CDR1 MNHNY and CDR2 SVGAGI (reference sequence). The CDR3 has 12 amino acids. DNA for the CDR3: TGTGCCAGTAGAACTAGCACAGATACGCAGTATTTT. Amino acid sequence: CASRTSTDTQYF.

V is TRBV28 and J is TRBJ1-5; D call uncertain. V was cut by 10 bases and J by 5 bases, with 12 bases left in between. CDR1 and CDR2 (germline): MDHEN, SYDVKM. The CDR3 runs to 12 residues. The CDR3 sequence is CATTENDQPQHF. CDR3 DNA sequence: TGTGCCACCACCGAGAACGATCAGCCCCAGCATTTT.

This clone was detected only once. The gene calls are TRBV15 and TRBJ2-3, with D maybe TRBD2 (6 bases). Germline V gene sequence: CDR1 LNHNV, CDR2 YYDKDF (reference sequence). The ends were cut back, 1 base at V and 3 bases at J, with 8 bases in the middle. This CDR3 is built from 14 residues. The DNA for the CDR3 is TGTGCCACCAGCAGAGGGGCGGGGACAGATACGCAGTATTTT. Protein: CATSRGAGTDTQYF.